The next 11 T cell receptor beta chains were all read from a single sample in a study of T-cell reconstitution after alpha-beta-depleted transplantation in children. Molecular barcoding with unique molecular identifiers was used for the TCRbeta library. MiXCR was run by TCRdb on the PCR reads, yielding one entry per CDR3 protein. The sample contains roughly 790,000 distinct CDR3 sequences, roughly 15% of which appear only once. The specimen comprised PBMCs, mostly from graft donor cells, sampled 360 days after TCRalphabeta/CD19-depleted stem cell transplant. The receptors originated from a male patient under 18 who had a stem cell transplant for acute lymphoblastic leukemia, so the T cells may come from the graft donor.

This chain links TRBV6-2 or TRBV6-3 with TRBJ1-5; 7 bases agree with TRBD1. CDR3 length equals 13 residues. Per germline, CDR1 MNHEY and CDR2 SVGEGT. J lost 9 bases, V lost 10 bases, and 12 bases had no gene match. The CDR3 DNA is TGTGCCACCGGACAGGCCTTTGGAGGGCCCCAGCATTTT. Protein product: CATGQAFGGPQHF.

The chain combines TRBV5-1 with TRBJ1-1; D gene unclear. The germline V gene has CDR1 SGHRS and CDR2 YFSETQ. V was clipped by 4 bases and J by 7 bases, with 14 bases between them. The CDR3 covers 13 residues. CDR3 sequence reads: CASSHKSSSEAFF. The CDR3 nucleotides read TGCGCCAGCAGCCATAAATCGAGCAGTGAAGCTTTCTTT.

The CDR3 is CSAQGQGTGDYYAEQYF. The CDR3 region has the DNA TGCAGTGCCCAGGGGCAGGGGACGGGGGACTATTACGCCGAGCAGTACTTC. The chain employs TRBV20-1 and TRBJ2-7; a possible D gene is TRBD2 (7 bases). Germline V CDR1 and CDR2: DFQATT, SNEGSKA (reference sequence). With 6 bases removed from V and 6 bases from J, the gap between germline ends came to 30 bases. The CDR3 contains 17 residues.

This CDR3 is CASSWRTGRNNEQFF. Written as DNA, the CDR3 is TGCGCCAGCAGCTGGCGGACAGGGAGGAACAATGAGCAGTTCTTC. The rearrangement joins TRBV5-1 to TRBJ2-1; 8 bases are a match to TRBD1. Germline loops: CDR1 SGHRS, CDR2 YFSETQ. This CDR3 comprises 15 residues. The V gene end was trimmed by 3 bases and the J gene end by 5 bases; junction bases not matched to a gene: 7.

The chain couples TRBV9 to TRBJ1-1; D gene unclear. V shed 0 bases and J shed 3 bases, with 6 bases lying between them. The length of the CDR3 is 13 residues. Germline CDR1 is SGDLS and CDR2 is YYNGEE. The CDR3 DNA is TGTGCCAGCAGCGTAGGGTCCGACACTGAAGCTTTCTTT. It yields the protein CASSVGSDTEAFF.

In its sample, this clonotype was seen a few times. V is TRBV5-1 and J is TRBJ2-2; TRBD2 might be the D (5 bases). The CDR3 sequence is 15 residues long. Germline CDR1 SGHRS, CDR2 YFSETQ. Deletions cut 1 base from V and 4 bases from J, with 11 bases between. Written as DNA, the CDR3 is TGCGCCAGCAGCTTGACCGCTAGCATCACCGGGGAGCTGTTTTTT. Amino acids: CASSLTASITGELFF. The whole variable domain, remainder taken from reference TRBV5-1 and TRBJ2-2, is KAGVTQTPRYLIKTRGQQVTLSCSPISGHRSVSWYQQTPGQGLQFLFEYFSETQRNKGNFPGRFSGRQFSNSRSEMNVSTLELGDSALYLCASSLTASITGELFFGEGSRLTVL.

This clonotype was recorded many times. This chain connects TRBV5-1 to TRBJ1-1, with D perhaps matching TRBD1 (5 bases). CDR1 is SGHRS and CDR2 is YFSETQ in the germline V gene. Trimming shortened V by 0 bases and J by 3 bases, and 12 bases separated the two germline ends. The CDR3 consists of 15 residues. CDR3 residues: CASSLVGPRDTEAFF. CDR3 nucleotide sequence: TGCGCCAGCAGCTTGGTGGGGCCGCGGGACACTGAAGCTTTCTTT.

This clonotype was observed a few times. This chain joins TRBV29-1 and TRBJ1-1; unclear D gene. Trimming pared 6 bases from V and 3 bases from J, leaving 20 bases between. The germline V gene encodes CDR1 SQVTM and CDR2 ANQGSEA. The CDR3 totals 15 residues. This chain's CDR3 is CSVAHPRGWDTEAFF. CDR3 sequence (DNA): TGCAGCGTCGCTCATCCCCGGGGTTGGGACACTGAAGCTTTCTTT.

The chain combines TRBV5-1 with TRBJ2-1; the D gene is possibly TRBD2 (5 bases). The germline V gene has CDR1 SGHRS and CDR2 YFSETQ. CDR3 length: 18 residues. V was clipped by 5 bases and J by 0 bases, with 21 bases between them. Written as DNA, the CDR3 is TGCGCCAGCAGTCGGTGGGCGGGTGGTTGGGACTCCTACAATGAGCAGTTCTTC. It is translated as CASSRWAGGWDSYNEQFF.

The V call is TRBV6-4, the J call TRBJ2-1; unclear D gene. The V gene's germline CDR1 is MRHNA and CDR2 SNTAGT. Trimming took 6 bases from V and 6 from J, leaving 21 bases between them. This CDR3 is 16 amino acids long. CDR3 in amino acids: CASSLSWRPPTNEQFF. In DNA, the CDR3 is TGTGCCAGCAGCCTTTCTTGGCGGCCCCCCACCAATGAGCAGTTCTTC.

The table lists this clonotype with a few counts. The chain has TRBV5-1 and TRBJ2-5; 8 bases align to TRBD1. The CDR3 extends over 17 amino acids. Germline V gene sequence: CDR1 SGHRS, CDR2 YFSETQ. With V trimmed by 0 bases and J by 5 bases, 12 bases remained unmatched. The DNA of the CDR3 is TGCGCCAGCAGCTTGGATATGTCCAGGGGGCGGTCTGAGACCCAGTACTTC. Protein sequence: CASSLDMSRGRSETQYF.